The table lists the clone carrying this T cell receptor (beta chain) with many counts. The target antigen is unknown. The record originates from a study of blood T cells in healthy people across ages. Findings and caveats of the study: Estimates drawn from one million T cells were deemed to understate diversity.

The V and J ends lost 6 bases and 4 bases respectively, with 16 bases between them. Looked up from germline, CDR1 is SNHLY and CDR2 is FYNNEI. This CDR3 has 15 amino acids. A sample-barcoded 5' primer and a J-beta primer mix were used in a second PCR of about 7 to 12 cycles. The study obtained at least 3 million CDR3-containing paired-end reads from every sample. A single record per CDR3 protein comes from TCRdb applying MiXCR to the 5' RACE reads. Of about 650,000 distinct CDR3 sequences listed, 32% are singletons. The chain links TRBV2 to TRBJ2-1; either TRBD1 or TRBD2 may supply D (5 bases each). The specimen sequenced was blood. The source of this sequence is a woman older than 75 in good health. CDR3 in amino acids: CASSVGPSQYNEQFF. The CDR3 region has the DNA TGTGCCAGCAGCGTGGGACCGAGTCAGTACAATGAGCAGTTCTTC.